This TCR beta chain was retrieved from a study of shared clonotypes between healthy human individuals. Negatively enriched CD4+ T cells were divided by CD45RA into naive and memory. Sequencing was performed with immunoSEQ multiplex PCR; in TCRdb, only in-frame clones are kept and a portion is missing. The data hold around 2.5 million clones, with approximately 93% observed a single time. The CDR3 is 13 residues long. V was trimmed by 2 bases and J by 6 bases, leaving 8 bases between them. The germline gives CDR1 MDHEN, CDR2 SYDVKM. The chain combines TRBV28 with TRBJ2-1, with D possibly TRBD2 on 6 matching bases. The TCR originated in a man aged 18 to 30 in good health. Some clones in this sample may be carry-over from other donors' samples. The specimen was naive CD4+ T cells from PBMCs. Noted subset: CD45RA+ positively selected. The CDR3 protein is CASSLRELNEQFF. For the CDR3, the DNA is TGTGCCAGCAGTTTACGGGAGCTCAATGAGCAGTTCTTC.